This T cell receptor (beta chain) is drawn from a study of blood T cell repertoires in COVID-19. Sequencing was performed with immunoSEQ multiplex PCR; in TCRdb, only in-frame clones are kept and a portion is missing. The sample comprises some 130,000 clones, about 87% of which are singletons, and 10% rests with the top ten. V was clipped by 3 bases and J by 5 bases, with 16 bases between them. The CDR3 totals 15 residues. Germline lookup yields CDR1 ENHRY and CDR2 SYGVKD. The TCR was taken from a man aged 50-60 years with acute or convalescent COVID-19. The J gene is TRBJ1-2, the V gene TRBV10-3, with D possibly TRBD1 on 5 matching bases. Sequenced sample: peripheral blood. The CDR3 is CAISEGVQAVYGYTF. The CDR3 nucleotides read TGTGCCATCAGTGAAGGGGTACAGGCCGTTTATGGCTACACCTTC.